These T cell receptor beta chains were read from a single sample in a study of T-cell reconstitution after alpha-beta-depleted transplantation in children. TCRdb itself ran the PCR reads through MiXCR, one entry per CDR3 protein. The top ten clones hold around 3.9% of a sample with 350,000 to 450,000 distinct CDR3 sequences, about 20% of them seen once. Sequences were derived from PBMCs from the stem cell graft donor, sampled from the stem cell graft. These receptors came from a human donor who donated a stem cell graft to a child with acute myeloid leukemia. CDR3s include the opening cysteine and the closing phenylalanine or tryptophan. A D gene is named only where the DNA matches it firmly. Clone size, where shown, is once, few, many, or a class for clones that have expanded.

d_call,v_call,clone_size,j_call,cdr3_nt,cdr3_aa
TRBD2,TRBV20-1,-,TRBJ2-5,TGCAGTGCTAGGTCCCCTAGCGGGAGGTCGAAGACCCAGTACTTC,CSARSPSGRSKTQYF
TRBD1,TRBV20-1,few,TRBJ2-7,TGCAGTGCTAGGCCAGGGGGCTACGAGCAGTACTTC,CSARPGGYEQYF
-,TRBV27,many,TRBJ2-2,TGTGCCAGCAGCGCTAGAGGACCTGTGAACACCGGGGAGCTGTTTTTT,CASSARGPVNTGELFF
TRBD1,TRBV7-2,-,TRBJ2-7,TGTGCCAGCAGCCCCCGGGACAGGGGGCCTTATGAGCAGTACTTC,CASSPRDRGPYEQYF
-,TRBV27,-,TRBJ2-3,TGTGCCAGCAGTTTTGGCGGACCTAGCACAGATACGCAGTATTTT,CASSFGGPSTDTQYF
TRBD2,TRBV27,-,TRBJ2-1,TGTGCCAGCAGTTTATTTGACGGACTAGAAGAAGAGCAGTTCTTC,CASSLFDGLEEEQFF
-,TRBV6-5,many,TRBJ1-2,TGTGCCAGCAGCCCGGGGTTCTATGGCTACACCTTC,CASSPGFYGYTF
-,TRBV29-1,few,TRBJ1-1,TGCAGCGTCCGGCTCGGGGGTACTGAAGCTTTCTTT,CSVRLGGTEAFF
-,TRBV28,-,TRBJ2-2,TGTGCCAGCAGTTTTATTGGCACCGGGGAGCTGTTTTTT,CASSFIGTGELFF
-,TRBV29-1,few,TRBJ2-7,TGTACACGCCTGGAAACGGCGCCCCGCTACGAGCAGTACTTC,CTRLETAPRYEQYF
-,TRBV7-8,few,TRBJ2-3,TGTGCCAGCAGCCCCAGTCTTGTTAGCGGACTTACGCAGTATTTT,CASSPSLVSGLTQYF
-,TRBV28,few,TRBJ2-2,TGTGCCAGCAGGCGTCGCGGGTCGAACACCGGGGAGCTGTTTTTT,CASRRRGSNTGELFF
TRBD1,TRBV12-3/TRBV12-4,-,TRBJ2-2,TGTGCCAGCAGTCCCTGGACAGGGACCACCGGGGAGCTGTTTTTT,CASSPWTGTTGELFF
-,TRBV29-1,few,TRBJ2-1,TGCAGCGCTTTACAAGCTGCCTACAATGAGCAGTTCTTC,CSALQAAYNEQFF
-,TRBV15,many,TRBJ2-7,TGTGCCACCAGCAGAGATGTCCGGGGTATCCACGAGCAGTACTTC,CATSRDVRGIHEQYF
-,TRBV4-3,-,TRBJ2-3,TGCGCCAGCAGCCAAGACGCGCGAACTGATACGCAGTATTTT,CASSQDARTDTQYF
-,TRBV20-1,many,TRBJ1-1,TGCAGTGCTAGCCCGGCGGCAGGAATGAACACTGAAGCTTTCTTT,CSASPAAGMNTEAFF
TRBD1,TRBV7-9,-,TRBJ2-2,TGTGCCACGTTGGACAGGGGGATCGGGGAGCTGTTTTTT,CATLDRGIGELFF
TRBD2,TRBV20-1,many,TRBJ2-7,TGCAGTGCCCACGGCGGGAGCACCTACGAGCAGTACTTC,CSAHGGSTYEQYF
-,TRBV29-1,few,TRBJ2-1,TGCAGCGTTTATCCTCACGGGGCCTACAATGAGCAGTTCTTC,CSVYPHGAYNEQFF
-,TRBV9,-,TRBJ2-1,TGTGCCAGCAGTATACCCTCCTACAATGAGCAGTTCTTC,CASSIPSYNEQFF
-,TRBV20-1,few,TRBJ2-6,TGCAGTGCTAGACAGCACAACTCTGGGGCCAACGTCCTGACTTTC,CSARQHNSGANVLTF
TRBD1,TRBV10-3,few,TRBJ2-7,TGTGCCATCAGTGAGCCGGGACAGGGCAACGAGCAGTACTTC,CAISEPGQGNEQYF
-,TRBV6-1,few,TRBJ1-5,TGTGCCAGCAATGGGCCAGGGGTCCATCAGCCCCAGCATTTT,CASNGPGVHQPQHF
TRBD2,TRBV28,many,TRBJ2-1,TGTGCCAGCAGTTTCGGTCTAGCGGGAGTTGAGAATGAGCAGTTCTTC,CASSFGLAGVENEQFF
-,TRBV20-1,few,TRBJ2-1,TGCAGTGCTTTATTCGGGACTCGGTCGGTTAGTGAGCAGTTCTTC,CSALFGTRSVSEQFF
-,TRBV4-1,-,TRBJ2-7,TGCGCCAGCAGCCAAGCACTCGCTAGCAGGTACGAGCAGTACTTC,CASSQALASRYEQYF
-,TRBV29-1,-,TRBJ2-3,TGCAGCGTTACCCCCGCTAGCACAGATACGCAGTATTTT,CSVTPASTDTQYF
TRBD1,TRBV20-1,few,TRBJ1-5,TGCAGTGCTAGTAAGGGACAGGGGGGTCAGCCCCAGCATTTT,CSASKGQGGQPQHF
-,TRBV2,once,TRBJ2-1,TGTGCCACCGAGGCCCGGGCCACCCTAAATGAGCAGTTCTTC,CATEARATLNEQFF
-,TRBV5-6,few,TRBJ2-3,TGTGCCAGCAGCTCCGGGCATGGGGATACGCAGTATTTT,CASSSGHGDTQYF
-,TRBV14,-,TRBJ2-5,TGTGCCAGCAGCCGCCGGGACGGGAGCCAAGAGACCCAGTACTTC,CASSRRDGSQETQYF
-,TRBV20-1,many,TRBJ2-7,TGCAGTGCGGCGAGCTCCTACGAGCAGTACTTC,CSAASSYEQYF
-,TRBV20-1,few,TRBJ1-6,TGCAGCGCCACCCGGGACCATAATTCACCCCTCCACTTT,CSATRDHNSPLHF
-,TRBV7-2,few,TRBJ2-7,TGTGCCAGCAACCGGGGGTTTTCCTACGAGCAGTACTTC,CASNRGFSYEQYF
-,TRBV12-3/TRBV12-4,-,TRBJ2-2,TGTGCCAGCACCTGGGGAGCTCCGAACACCGGGGAGCTGTTTTTT,CASTWGAPNTGELFF
-,TRBV4-1,few,TRBJ2-1,TGCGCCAGCAGCCAAGACAGGCCCATCAGCAATGAGCAGTTCTTC,CASSQDRPISNEQFF
TRBD2,TRBV3-1,many,TRBJ2-7,TGTGCCAGCAGCCAAGCACCAGCGGGAGTGTACGAGCAGTACTTC,CASSQAPAGVYEQYF
TRBD1,TRBV6-1,few,TRBJ2-5,TGTGCCAGCAGCCCCGCAGCAGGGGGCGGGAAGACCCAGTACTTC,CASSPAAGGGKTQYF
TRBD1,TRBV5-1,-,TRBJ2-7,TGCGCCAGCAGCTTGGAATCCGGACAGGGGTCCTACGAGCAGTACTTC,CASSLESGQGSYEQYF
-,TRBV3-1,many,TRBJ2-7,TGTGCCAGCTGCTTGGAGGAGAAGGGCGAGCAGTACTTC,CASCLEEKGEQYF
-,TRBV20-1,many,TRBJ2-1,TGCAGTGCTAGATCAGGGCACAATGAGCAGTTCTTC,CSARSGHNEQFF
-,TRBV24-1,few,TRBJ2-1,TGTGCCAACAGACGTGGGGCCGGGTACAATGAGCAGTTCTTC,CANRRGAGYNEQFF
TRBD1,TRBV6-1,-,TRBJ1-6,TGTGCCATCCGGGACAGGGGGTCAATGGTCACCCTCCACTTT,CAIRDRGSMVTLHF
TRBD2,TRBV6-1,-,TRBJ2-1,TGTGCCAGCAGTGGGGGAGCGGGAGTTGTGAATGAGCAGTTCTTC,CASSGGAGVVNEQFF
TRBD1,TRBV20-1,few,TRBJ1-1,TGCAGTGCTAGAGGAGGTTCAGGGGGCGTCGCTGAAGCTTTCTTT,CSARGGSGGVAEAFF
TRBD2,TRBV11-3,-,TRBJ2-3,TGTGCCAGCAGCCGCCCGGGACTAGCGGGAGCGGGGGATACGCAGTATTTT,CASSRPGLAGAGDTQYF
-,TRBV3-1,-,TRBJ2-1,TGTGCCAGCAGCCTAGCCGGGACTGGTGGGCAGTTCTTC,CASSLAGTGGQFF